This passage covers 15 T cell receptor beta chains from one sample sequenced in a study of STAT5B mutations in CD4+ large granular lymphocyte leukemia. Assay: immunoSEQ multiplex PCR; the TCRdb copy retains only in-frame clones and omits some. The sample records about 32,000 clones, less than 75% being singletons. Sequencing was carried out using CD4+ T cells from blood buffy coats. All receptors come from a human donor in good health.

This chain uses TRBV5-6 with TRBJ1-2; D is undetermined. Per the germline V gene, CDR1 is SGHDT and CDR2 is YYEEEE. This CDR3 spans 14 amino acids. Trimming took off 1 base at V and 6 bases at J, with 13 bases between the two ends. The CDR3: CASSLMVRTNGYTF. The DNA of the CDR3 is TGTGCCAGCAGCTTGATGGTGAGAACTAATGGCTACACCTTC.

This chain links TRBV2 with TRBJ2-7; possible D gene TRBD2, 5 bases. The CDR3 covers 13 residues. Trimming shortened V by 8 bases and J by 4 bases, and 15 bases separated the two germline ends. Germline-derived CDR1 and CDR2 are SNHLY and FYNNEI. The CDR3 DNA follows: TGTGCCAGCGGCAGGACTGATGGTTACGAGCAGTACTTC. It translates to CASGRTDGYEQYF.

The CDR3: CASMGRGLLEAFF. CDR3 coding DNA: TGTGCCAGCATGGGTAGGGGCCTTCTTGAAGCTTTCTTT. The J gene is TRBJ1-1, the V gene TRBV4-2, with D possibly being TRBD1 (5 bases). The V and J ends lost 7 bases and 7 bases respectively, with 16 bases between them. Germline assignment: CDR1 LGHNA and CDR2 YNFKEQ. The CDR3 is 13 residues long.

This clone was detected only a few times. CDR3 sequence reads: CASSPGIQGRANYGYTF. The CDR3 nucleotides are TGTGCCAGCTCACCAGGCATCCAGGGAAGGGCTAACTATGGCTACACCTTC. The V call is TRBV18, the J call TRBJ1-2; D possibly corresponds to TRBD1 (5 bases). Germline assignment: CDR1 KGHSH and CDR2 LQKENI. This CDR3 region has 17 residues. V was cut by 2 bases and J by 0 bases, with 16 bases left in between.

The CDR3 spells CAWSRLADTQYF. DNA of the CDR3: TGTGCCTGGAGTAGGTTGGCAGATACGCAGTATTTT. The rearrangement uses TRBV30 and TRBJ2-3; D not certain. Per germline, CDR1 GTSNPN and CDR2 SVGIG (reference sequence). Trimming left V 2 bases short and J 4 bases short, with 7 bases between. This CDR3 has 12 amino acids.

This chain joins TRBV28 and TRBJ1-2; tentative D call: TRBD1 (6 bases). This CDR3 region has 14 residues. From germline, CDR1 is MDHEN and CDR2 SYDVKM. The V end was cut by 7 bases, the J end by 8 bases, with 20 bases between. In nucleotides, the CDR3 is TGTGCCAGCACCCTCGGCGTTAACCAGGGGGGCTACACCTTC. Its protein product is CASTLGVNQGGYTF.

The chain carries TRBV30 and TRBJ2-4, with D tentatively TRBD2 (5 bases). The CDR3 spans 15 residues. Germline CDR1 is GTSNPN and CDR2 is SVGIG (reference sequence). V was shortened by 1 base and J by 7 bases, with 17 bases between the two germline ends. The CDR3 protein is CAWSGGLGMKNIQYF. CDR3 bases: TGTGCCTGGAGTGGCGGACTGGGGATGAAGAACATTCAGTACTTC. The variable domain in full, with the rest retrieved from reference TRBV30 and TRBJ2-4, is SQTIHQWPATLVQPVGSPLSLECTVEGTSNPNLYWYRQAAGRGLQLLFYSVGIGQISSEVPQNLSASRPQDRQFILSSKKLLLSDSGFYLCAWSGGLGMKNIQYFGAGTRLSVL.

CDR3 region: CASRFVAFRLFCNQPQHF. In DNA form, the CDR3 reads TGTGCAAGTCGCTTTGTAGCTTTTAGACTCTTTTGCAATCAGCCCCAGCATTTT. The J gene is TRBJ1-5, the V gene TRBV12-2. TRBV12-2 is listed as a pseudogene. The CDR3 spans 18 residues.

The table lists this clone with a few counts. V usage is TRBV30 and J usage is TRBJ1-1; D unresolved. CDR1 is GTSNPN, CDR2 SVGIG, per germline (reference sequence). V gave up 3 bases and J gave up 0 bases, with 14 bases separating them. The CDR3 contains 15 residues. This CDR3 reads CAWRSVTLMNTEAFF. For the CDR3, the DNA is TGTGCCTGGAGGTCAGTAACCCTCATGAACACTGAAGCTTTCTTT.

The gene calls are TRBV6-5 and TRBJ1-6; D uncertain. This CDR3 comprises 11 residues. V was shortened by 5 bases and J by 14 bases, with 10 bases between the two germline ends. From germline, CDR1 is MNHEY and CDR2 SVGAGI. The CDR3 coding sequence is TGTGCCAGCAGTAACGGTCTTGCCCTCCACTTT. Its translation: CASSNGLALHF.

V and J are TRBV6-5 and TRBJ2-3; 7 bases line up with TRBD1. After removal of 2 bases from V and 5 bases from J, the junction contained 4 bases not matched to a gene. Germline CDR1 and CDR2: MNHEY and SVGAGI. The CDR3 covers 14 residues. The CDR3 DNA reads TGTGCCAGCAGTTACAGGGGGCTGGAAGATACGCAGTATTTT. Its protein product is CASSYRGLEDTQYF.

The rearrangement joins TRBV9 to TRBJ2-1; 12 nucleotides match TRBD2. The CDR3 sequence is 18 residues long. With V trimmed by 4 bases and J by 10 bases, 18 bases remained unmatched. Germline CDR1 is SGDLS and CDR2 is YYNGEE. CDR3 region: CASSPEGLAGGSLGEQFF. The CDR3 DNA reads TGTGCCAGCAGCCCAGAGGGGCTAGCGGGGGGGTCCCTGGGAGAGCAGTTCTTC.

The rearrangement links TRBV5-6 to TRBJ2-6; the D gene is possibly TRBD2 (5 bases). Germline V gene lookup returns CDR1 SGHDT and CDR2 YYEEEE. With 4 bases removed from V and 0 bases from J, the gap between germline ends came to 14 bases. The CDR3 totals 17 residues. Here the CDR3 DNA reads TGTGCCAGCAGCAGCCCGGGAACCCTCTCTGGGGCCAACGTCCTGACTTTC. Amino acids: CASSSPGTLSGANVLTF. The whole variable domain, filled in from reference TRBV5-6 and TRBJ2-6, reads DAGVTQSPTHLIKTRGQQVTLRCSPKSGHDTVSWYQQALGQGPQFIFQYYEEEERQRGNFPDRFSGHQFPNYSSELNVNALLLGDSALYLCASSSPGTLSGANVLTFGAGSRLTVL.

V gene TRBV28 combines with J gene TRBJ1-2; TRBD1 matches 12 bases. J lost 6 bases, V lost 3 bases, and 8 bases had no gene match. The CDR3 length is 16 residues. The germline CDR1 and CDR2 sequences are MDHEN and SYDVKM. The CDR3: CASSFPPGTGGDGYTF. The CDR3 DNA reads as TGTGCCAGCAGTTTCCCCCCAGGGACAGGGGGCGATGGCTACACCTTC.

This clone appeared once. The chain uses TRBV5-1 and TRBJ2-2; 15 bases are a match to TRBD2. The J segment lost 6 bases and the V segment lost 3 bases, leaving 6 bases of the junction unmatched. Germline V gene sequence: CDR1 SGHRS, CDR2 YFSETQ. This CDR3 region has 17 residues. The CDR3 nucleotides read TGCGCCAGCAGCTCCCAGGGACTAGCGGGGGGTGCCGGGGAGCTGTTTTTT. Translating it yields CASSSQGLAGGAGELFF.